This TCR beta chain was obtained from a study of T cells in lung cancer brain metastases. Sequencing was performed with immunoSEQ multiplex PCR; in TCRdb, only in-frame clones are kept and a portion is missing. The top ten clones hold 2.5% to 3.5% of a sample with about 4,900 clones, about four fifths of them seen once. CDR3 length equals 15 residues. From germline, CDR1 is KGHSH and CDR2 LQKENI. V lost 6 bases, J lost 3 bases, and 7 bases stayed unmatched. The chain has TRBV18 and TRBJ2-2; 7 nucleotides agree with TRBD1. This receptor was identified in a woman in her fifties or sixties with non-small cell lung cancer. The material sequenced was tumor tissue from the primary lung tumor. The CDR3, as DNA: TGTGCCAGCTCTGACAGGGCTTCTTACACCGGGGAGCTGTTTTTT. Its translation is CASSDRASYTGELFF.